A selection of T cell receptor beta chains follows, all from one sample in a study of graft-versus-host responses after intestinal transplantation. Sequencing was performed with immunoSEQ multiplex PCR; in TCRdb, only in-frame clones are kept and a portion is missing. This sample has 6,000 to 9,000 clones, with 30% found just once. The sequences come from alloreactive CD4+ T cells from a mixed lymphocyte reaction culture, collected before transplantation. The receptors originated from a human patient who was an organ donor for intestinal transplantation. Each CDR3 is given without its conserved first and last residue.

CDR3aa	v_gene	j_gene
ASSEQGDQPQH	TRBV6-5	TRBJ1-5
ASSPLGLGNTGELF	TRBV4-2	TRBJ2-2
ASSGTRGSETQY	TRBV5-1	TRBJ2-5
ASSPRLAGADTQY	TRBV25-1	TRBJ2-3
ASLDREEQF	TRBV6-1	TRBJ2-1
ASSLVPQMETQY	TRBV5-4	TRBJ2-5
ASSQDPGNTIY	TRBV11-3	TRBJ1-3
ASRVAANEQF	TRBV10-2	TRBJ2-1
ASSSLPGQGRPEY	TRBV7-3	TRBJ2-5
ASSRRTRDTGELF	TRBV11-1	TRBJ2-2
ASSLERGGSEQY	TRBV7-2	TRBJ2-7
ASSYPLEANNEQF	TRBV5-6	TRBJ2-1
ASSSQGNQPQH	TRBV11-3	TRBJ1-5
ASSGGGQGEANYGYT	TRBV28	TRBJ1-2
ASSSPGQRSYT	TRBV6-6	TRBJ1-2
ASSHTPRGSSYNEQF	TRBV7-8	TRBJ2-1
ATRGGTDYEQY	TRBV2	TRBJ2-7
ASSPQGGRFAYGYT	TRBV7-2	TRBJ1-2
ASSEGRPPGTEAF	TRBV2	TRBJ1-1
ASSGSGNTIY	TRBV6-5	TRBJ1-3
ASNIRGRAPAEQY	TRBV7-2	TRBJ2-7
ASSRETSGNTIY	TRBV19	TRBJ1-3
AWSDSRTSGGDTQY	TRBV30	TRBJ2-3
ASSLGSQRKNTEAF	TRBV5-1	TRBJ1-1
ASSPVASGSGEQF	TRBV18	TRBJ2-1